This TCR beta chain emerged from a study of shared clonotypes between healthy human individuals. As concerns this clone: Antigen specificity is unknown.

Study-level results: Rarefaction indicated that sorted-subset sequencing remained incomplete although depth was large. Larger richness was generally estimated for naive than memory subsets.

Genomic DNA of each subset was evenly split across several immunoSEQ plates. Original processing notes: ImmunoSEQ yielded junction-only sequences lacking quality scores, so filtering differed. Profiling relied on immunoSEQ multiplex PCR, and the TCRdb table lists in-frame clones only, not all of them. V and J calls and clone size follow that table, whereas D and trimming were derived from the DNA. The repertoire holds fewer than 2.5 million clones, with approximately 93% as singletons. This receptor was taken from a man between 18 and 29 years old in good health. Some clones in this sample may be carry-over from other donors' samples. Sample: naive CD4+ T cells from PBMCs. Subset here: CD45RA+ positively selected.

Here the CDR3 DNA reads TGTGCCAGCAGTTACAACCCAGGGGTGGCCACTGAAGCTTTCTTT. Protein sequence: CASSYNPGVATEAFF. The chain couples TRBV6-5 to TRBJ1-1; D is perhaps TRBD1 (6 bases). The V gene's germline CDR1 is MNHEY and CDR2 SVGAGI. The CDR3 consists of 15 residues. Trimming left V 2 bases short and J 4 bases short, with 14 bases between.